This is a list of T cell receptor beta chains from one sample in a study of regulatory T cells in long-lasting Graves disease. A single record per CDR3 protein comes from TCRdb applying MiXCR to the multiplex PCR reads. In the table there are about half a million distinct CDR3 sequences, 12% of which are singletons. This sample also belongs to another study, concerning T cells in Graves' hyperthyroidism and ophthalmopathy.

The source material was peripheral blood mononuclear cells (PBMCs), sampled at new diagnosis, from a patient treated with antithyroid drugs. The receptor source for this set is a woman younger than 45 with Graves disease. The CDR3 runs from the conserved cysteine through the conserved F or W. D genes are given only for firm matches. Not all rows give a size; the values are once, few, many and, for expanded clones, a class.

size	D	V	J	DNA	CDR3
.	TRBD2	TRBV11-2	TRBJ2-3	TGTGCCAGCAGCTTATTTGGTCGGGAGGGCACAGATACGCAGTATTTT	CASSLFGREGTDTQYF
.	TRBD2	TRBV11-2	TRBJ2-5	TGTGCCAGCAGCGCTTTTAGCGGGGACAAAGAGACCCAGTACTTC	CASSAFSGDKETQYF
.	TRBD2	TRBV7-9	TRBJ2-1	TGTGCCAGCAGCTTCTCTAGCGGGATCACCAAGCAGTTCTTC	CASSFSSGITKQFF
many	TRBD1	TRBV18	TRBJ1-3	TGTGCCAGCTCACACAAGACAGGGTCCTCTGGAAACACCATATATTTT	CASSHKTGSSGNTIYF
many	.	TRBV12-3/TRBV12-4	TRBJ2-3	TGTGCCAGCAGCCCCGGGGACCTCGTGACAGATACGCAGTATTTT	CASSPGDLVTDTQYF
.	.	TRBV25-1	TRBJ1-2	TGTGCCAGCAGTGAATATGTCGGTAGCTACACCTTC	CASSEYVGSYTF
.	.	TRBV5-4	TRBJ1-6	TGTGCCAGCAGCTTGGCCCAAATGGATGATTCACCCCTCCACTTT	CASSLAQMDDSPLHF
many	.	TRBV2	TRBJ1-1	TGTGCCAGCATAGGACAGATTACTCTGAACACTGAAGCTTTCTTT	CASIGQITLNTEAFF
few	.	TRBV27	TRBJ2-1	TGTGCCAGCAGTCCCGGGTCAGTCAATGAGCAGTTCTTC	CASSPGSVNEQFF
.	TRBD2	TRBV4-3	TRBJ2-3	TGCGCCAGCAGCCAAGATCGCCTAGCGGGGAGCACAGATACGCAGTATTTT	CASSQDRLAGSTDTQYF
.	.	TRBV4-3	TRBJ2-2	TGCGCCAGCAGCCAAGCTGTCGGCAGGGTGAACACCGGGGAGCTGTTTTTT	CASSQAVGRVNTGELFF
many	TRBD1	TRBV29-1	TRBJ2-7	TGCAGCGTGGGGACAGAAAACGAGCAGTACTTC	CSVGTENEQYF
few	TRBD1	TRBV19	TRBJ1-1	TGTGCCAGTACGAGTGACAGGGCAGTGAACACTGAAGCTTTCTTT	CASTSDRAVNTEAFF
few	TRBD2	TRBV7-9	TRBJ2-5	TGTGCCAGCAGCGATACTAGCGGGAGGGCCCCTTGGCATCAAGAGACCCAGTACTTC	CASSDTSGRAPWHQETQYF
many	.	TRBV9	TRBJ1-6	TGTGCCAGCAGCGTAGAGAGGCCGCCCAATTCACCCCTCCACTTT	CASSVERPPNSPLHF
many	.	TRBV19	TRBJ1-4	TGTGCCAGTAGTATACGGAGGAGTTCTAATGAAAAACTGTTTTTT	CASSIRRSSNEKLFF
many	.	TRBV29-1	TRBJ2-7	TGCAGCGTTGGGGAGGCCGGGATCGGGGCACGCGAGCAGTACTTC	CSVGEAGIGAREQYF
few	.	TRBV29-1	TRBJ1-1	TGCAGCGTGGCCCGGGCCTTCACTGAAGCTTTCTTT	CSVARAFTEAFF
many	TRBD2	TRBV7-2	TRBJ2-3	TGTGCCAGCAGAAAAAGCGGGAGGGCCGAGGAGTATTTT	CASRKSGRAEEYF
many	TRBD2	TRBV6-1	TRBJ2-1	TGTGCCAGCAGGGTACTAGCGGGAGTCTACAATGAGCAGTTCTTC	CASRVLAGVYNEQFF
once	.	TRBV7-9	TRBJ2-1	TGTGCCAACAGCCTGAGGGATGAGCAGTTCTTC	CANSLRDEQFF
few	.	TRBV20-1	TRBJ1-3	TGCAGTGCACCGAGCGGGAGATCTGGAAACACCATATATTTT	CSAPSGRSGNTIYF
.	TRBD2	TRBV5-1	TRBJ2-5	TGCGCCAGCAGCAGCTCGCGGGAGGGCCTTTGGAGGCAAGAGACCCAGTACTTC	CASSSSREGLWRQETQYF
.	TRBD2	TRBV7-2	TRBJ2-7	TGTGCCAGCGGCCTAGCGGGAGGGCCCCAAGAGCAGTACTTC	CASGLAGGPQEQYF
many	.	TRBV20-1	TRBJ1-6	TGCAGTGCAAGGACGGGGAATTCACCCCTCCACTTT	CSARTGNSPLHF